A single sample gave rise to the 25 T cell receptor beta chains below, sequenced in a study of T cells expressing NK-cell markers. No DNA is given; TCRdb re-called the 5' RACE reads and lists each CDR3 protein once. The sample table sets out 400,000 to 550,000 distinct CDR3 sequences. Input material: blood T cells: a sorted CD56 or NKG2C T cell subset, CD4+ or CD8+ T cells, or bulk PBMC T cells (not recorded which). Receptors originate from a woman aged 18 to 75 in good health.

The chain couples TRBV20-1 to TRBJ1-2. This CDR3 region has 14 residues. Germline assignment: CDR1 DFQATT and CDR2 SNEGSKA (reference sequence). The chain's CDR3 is CSAPRAESNYGYTF.

CDR3 in amino acids: CASSLVLGANTEAFF. The chain is built from TRBV5-1 and TRBJ1-1; checking the TCRdb D call of TRBD1 is not possible without DNA. Germline loops: CDR1 SGHRS, CDR2 YFSETQ. CDR3 length: 15 residues.

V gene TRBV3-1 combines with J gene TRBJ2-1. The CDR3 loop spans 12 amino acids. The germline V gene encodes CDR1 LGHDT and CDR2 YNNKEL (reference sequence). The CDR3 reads CASSQESDEQFF.

Here the CDR3 reads CAWVDRGPEIAFF. This chain joins TRBV30 and TRBJ1-1. There are 13 residues in the CDR3. Germline V gene lookup returns CDR1 GTSNPN and CDR2 SVGIG (reference sequence).

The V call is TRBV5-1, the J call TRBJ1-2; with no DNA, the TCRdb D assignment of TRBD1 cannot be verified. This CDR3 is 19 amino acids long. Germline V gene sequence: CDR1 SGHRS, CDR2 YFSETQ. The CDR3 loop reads CASSLEPSGTSMSGYGYTF.

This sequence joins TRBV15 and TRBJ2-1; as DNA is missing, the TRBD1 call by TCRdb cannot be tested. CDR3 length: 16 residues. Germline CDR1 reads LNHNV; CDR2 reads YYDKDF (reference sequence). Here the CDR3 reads CATSESTGGSYNEQFF.

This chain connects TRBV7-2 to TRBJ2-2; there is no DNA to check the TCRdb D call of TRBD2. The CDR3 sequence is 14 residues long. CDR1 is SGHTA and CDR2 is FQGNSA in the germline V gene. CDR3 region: CASSLVPLTGELFF.

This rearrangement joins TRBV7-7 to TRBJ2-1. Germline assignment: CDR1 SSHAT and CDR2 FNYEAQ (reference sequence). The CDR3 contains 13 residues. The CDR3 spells CASSLYSRNEQFF.

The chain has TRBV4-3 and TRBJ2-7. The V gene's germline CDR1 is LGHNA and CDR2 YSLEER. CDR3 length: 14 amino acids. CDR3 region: CASSPQVTPYEQYF.

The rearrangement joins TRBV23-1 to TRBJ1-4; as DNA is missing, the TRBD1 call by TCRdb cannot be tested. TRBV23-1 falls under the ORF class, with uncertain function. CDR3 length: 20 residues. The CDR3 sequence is CASSQPGRIQRWDTNEKLFF.

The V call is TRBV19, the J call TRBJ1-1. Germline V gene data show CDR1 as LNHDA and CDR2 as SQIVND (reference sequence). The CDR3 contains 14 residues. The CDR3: CASSMTDLNTEAFF.

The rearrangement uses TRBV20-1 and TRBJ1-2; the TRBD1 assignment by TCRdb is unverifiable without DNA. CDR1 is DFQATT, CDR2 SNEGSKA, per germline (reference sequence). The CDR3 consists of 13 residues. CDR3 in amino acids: CSADHRPNYGYTF.

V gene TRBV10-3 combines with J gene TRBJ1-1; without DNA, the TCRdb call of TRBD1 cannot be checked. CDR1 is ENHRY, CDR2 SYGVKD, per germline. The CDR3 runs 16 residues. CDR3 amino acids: CAISRLTGKVNTEAFF.

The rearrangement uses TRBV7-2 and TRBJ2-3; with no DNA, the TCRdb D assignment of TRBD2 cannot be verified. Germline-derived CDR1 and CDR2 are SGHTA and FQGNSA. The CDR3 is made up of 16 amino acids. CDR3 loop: CASSSSDYPVTDTQYF.

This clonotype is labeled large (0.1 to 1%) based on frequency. CDR3 region: CASSLDGGGTEAFF. The chain is built from TRBV12-3 or TRBV12-4 and TRBJ1-1. CDR3 length equals 14 residues.

The CDR3 region is CASSPQGQGRADTQYF. V usage is TRBV4-3 and J usage is TRBJ2-3; TCRdb picks TRBD1, but there is no DNA to check that call. This CDR3 spans 16 amino acids. Looked up from germline, CDR1 is LGHNA and CDR2 is YSLEER.

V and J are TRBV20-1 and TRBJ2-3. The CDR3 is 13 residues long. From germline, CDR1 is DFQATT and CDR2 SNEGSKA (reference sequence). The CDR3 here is CSALDTVTDTQYF.

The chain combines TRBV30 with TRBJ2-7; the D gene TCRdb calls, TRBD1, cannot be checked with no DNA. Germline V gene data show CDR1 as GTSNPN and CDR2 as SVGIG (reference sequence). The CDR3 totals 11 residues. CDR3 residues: CAWDTGGEQYF.

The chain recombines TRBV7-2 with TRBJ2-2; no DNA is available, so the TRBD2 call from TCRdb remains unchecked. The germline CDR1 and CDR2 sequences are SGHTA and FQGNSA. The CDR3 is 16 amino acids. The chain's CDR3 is CASSLGGASGTGELFF.

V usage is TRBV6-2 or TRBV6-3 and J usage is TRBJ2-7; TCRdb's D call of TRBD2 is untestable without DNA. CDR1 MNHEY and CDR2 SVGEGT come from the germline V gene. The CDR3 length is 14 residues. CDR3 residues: CASRKLAGEPEQYF.

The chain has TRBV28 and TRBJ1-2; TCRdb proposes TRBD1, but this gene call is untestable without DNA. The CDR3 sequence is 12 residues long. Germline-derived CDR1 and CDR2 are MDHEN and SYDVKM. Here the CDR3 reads CASSWDIYGYTF.

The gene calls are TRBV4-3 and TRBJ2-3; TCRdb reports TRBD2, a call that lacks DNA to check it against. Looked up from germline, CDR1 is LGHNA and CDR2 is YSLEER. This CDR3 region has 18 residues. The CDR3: CASSQFGGGAGSADTQYF.

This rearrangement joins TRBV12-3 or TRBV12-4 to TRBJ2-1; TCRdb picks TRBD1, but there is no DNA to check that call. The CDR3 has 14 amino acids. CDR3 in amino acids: CASSSGSIHNEQFF.

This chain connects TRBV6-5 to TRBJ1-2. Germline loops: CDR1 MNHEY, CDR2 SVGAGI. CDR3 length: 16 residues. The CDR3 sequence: CASSYSISGTNYGYTF.

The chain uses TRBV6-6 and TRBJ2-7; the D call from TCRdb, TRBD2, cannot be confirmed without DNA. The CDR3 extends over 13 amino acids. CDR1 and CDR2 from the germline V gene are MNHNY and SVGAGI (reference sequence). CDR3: CASSPLTSGEQYF.